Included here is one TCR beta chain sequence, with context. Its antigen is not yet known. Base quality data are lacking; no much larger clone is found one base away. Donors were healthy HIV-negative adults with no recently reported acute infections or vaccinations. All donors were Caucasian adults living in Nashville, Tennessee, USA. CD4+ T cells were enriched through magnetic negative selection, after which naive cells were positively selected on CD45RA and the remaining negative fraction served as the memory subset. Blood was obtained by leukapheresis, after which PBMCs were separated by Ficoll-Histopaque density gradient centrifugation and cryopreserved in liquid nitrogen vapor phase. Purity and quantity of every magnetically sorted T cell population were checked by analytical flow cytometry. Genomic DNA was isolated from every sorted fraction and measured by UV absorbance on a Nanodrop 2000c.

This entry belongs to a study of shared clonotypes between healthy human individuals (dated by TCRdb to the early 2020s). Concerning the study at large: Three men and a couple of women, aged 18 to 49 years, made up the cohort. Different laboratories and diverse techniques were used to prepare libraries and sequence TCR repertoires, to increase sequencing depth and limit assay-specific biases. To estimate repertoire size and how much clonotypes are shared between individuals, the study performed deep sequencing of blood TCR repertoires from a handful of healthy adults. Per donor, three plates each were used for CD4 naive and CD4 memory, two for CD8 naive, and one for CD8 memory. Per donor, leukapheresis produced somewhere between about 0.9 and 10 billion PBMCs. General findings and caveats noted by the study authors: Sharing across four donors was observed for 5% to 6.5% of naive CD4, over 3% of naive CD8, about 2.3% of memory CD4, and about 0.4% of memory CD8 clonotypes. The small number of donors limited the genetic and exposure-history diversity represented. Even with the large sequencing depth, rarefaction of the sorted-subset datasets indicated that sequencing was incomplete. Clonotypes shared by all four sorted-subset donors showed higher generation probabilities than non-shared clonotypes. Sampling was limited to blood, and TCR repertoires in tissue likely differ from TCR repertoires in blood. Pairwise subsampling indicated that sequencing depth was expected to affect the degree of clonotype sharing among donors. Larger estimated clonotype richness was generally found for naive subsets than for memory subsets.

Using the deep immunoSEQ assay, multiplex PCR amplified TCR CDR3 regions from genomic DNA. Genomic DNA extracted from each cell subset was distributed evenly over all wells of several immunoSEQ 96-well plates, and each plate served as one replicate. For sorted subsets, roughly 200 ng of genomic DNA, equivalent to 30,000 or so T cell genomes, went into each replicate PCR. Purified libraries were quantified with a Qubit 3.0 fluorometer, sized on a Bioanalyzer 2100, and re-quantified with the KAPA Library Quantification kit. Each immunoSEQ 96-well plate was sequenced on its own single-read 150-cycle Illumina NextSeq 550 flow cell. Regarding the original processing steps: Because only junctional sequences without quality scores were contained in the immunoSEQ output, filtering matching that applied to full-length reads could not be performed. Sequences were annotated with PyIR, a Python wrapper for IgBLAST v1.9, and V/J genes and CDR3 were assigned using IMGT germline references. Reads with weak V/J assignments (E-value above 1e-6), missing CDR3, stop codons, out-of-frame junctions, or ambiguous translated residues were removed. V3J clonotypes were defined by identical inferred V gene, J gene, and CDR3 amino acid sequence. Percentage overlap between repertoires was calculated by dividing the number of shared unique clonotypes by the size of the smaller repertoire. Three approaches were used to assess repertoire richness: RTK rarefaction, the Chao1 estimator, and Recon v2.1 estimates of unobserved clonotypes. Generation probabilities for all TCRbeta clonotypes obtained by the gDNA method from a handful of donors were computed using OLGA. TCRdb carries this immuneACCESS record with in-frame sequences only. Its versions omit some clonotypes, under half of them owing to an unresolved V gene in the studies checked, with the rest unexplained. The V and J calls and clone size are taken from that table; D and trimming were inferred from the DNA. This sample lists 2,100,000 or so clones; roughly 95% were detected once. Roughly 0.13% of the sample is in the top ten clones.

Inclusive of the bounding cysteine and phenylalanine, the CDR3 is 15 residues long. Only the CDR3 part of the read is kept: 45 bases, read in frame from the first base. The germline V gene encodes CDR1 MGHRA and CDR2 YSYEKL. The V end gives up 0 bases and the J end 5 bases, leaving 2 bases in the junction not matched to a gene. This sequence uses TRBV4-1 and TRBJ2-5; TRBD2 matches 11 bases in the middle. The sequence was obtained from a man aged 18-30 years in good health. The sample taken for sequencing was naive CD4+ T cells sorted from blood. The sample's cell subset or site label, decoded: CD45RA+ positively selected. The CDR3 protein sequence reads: CASSQDRLAGETQYF. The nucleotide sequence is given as TGCGCCAGCAGCCAAGATAGACTAGCGGGGGAGACCCAGTACTTC.